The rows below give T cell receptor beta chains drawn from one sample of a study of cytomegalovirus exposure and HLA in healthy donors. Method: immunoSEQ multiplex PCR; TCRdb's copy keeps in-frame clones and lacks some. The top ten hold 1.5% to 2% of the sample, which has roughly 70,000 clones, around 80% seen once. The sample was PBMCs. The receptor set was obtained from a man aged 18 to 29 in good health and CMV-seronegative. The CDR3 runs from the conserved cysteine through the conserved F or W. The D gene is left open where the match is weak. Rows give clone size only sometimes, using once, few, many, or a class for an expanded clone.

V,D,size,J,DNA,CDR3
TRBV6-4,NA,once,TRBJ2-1,TGTGCCAGCCGATCAGCTACCGGCAGGGAGCAGTTCTTC,CASRSATGREQFF
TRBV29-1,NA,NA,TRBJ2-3,TGCAGCGTTGAAAGCGGAGGGGATACGCAGTATTTT,CSVESGGDTQYF
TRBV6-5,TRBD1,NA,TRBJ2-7,TGTGCCAGCTGGGGGACAGCTTACGAGCAGTACTTC,CASWGTAYEQYF
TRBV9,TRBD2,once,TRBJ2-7,TGTGCCAGCAGCTACGCGACTAGCGGGCCATACGAGCAGTACTTC,CASSYATSGPYEQYF
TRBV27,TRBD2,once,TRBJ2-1,TGTGCCAGCAGCGGACTAGCGGGGGGACTATACAATGAGCAGTTCTTC,CASSGLAGGLYNEQFF
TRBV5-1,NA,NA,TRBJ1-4,TGCGCCAGCAGCTTTGGGACTGCCCATTCCACCAATGAAAAACTGTTTTTT,CASSFGTAHSTNEKLFF
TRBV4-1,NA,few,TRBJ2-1,TGCGCCAGCAGCCAAACGGGACTCGATAAGCAGTTCTTC,CASSQTGLDKQFF
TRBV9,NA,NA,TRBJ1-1,TGTGCCAGCAGCGTAGGCAGGTGGAACACTGAAGCTTTCTTT,CASSVGRWNTEAFF
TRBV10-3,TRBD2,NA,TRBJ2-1,TGTGCCATCACGGCGGGGGTGGTACCCAATGAGCCGTTCTTC,CAITAGVVPNEPFF
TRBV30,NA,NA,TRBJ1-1,TGTGCCCTACAACCCCGGGGGGCCGGGAACACTGAAGCTTTCTTT,CALQPRGAGNTEAFF
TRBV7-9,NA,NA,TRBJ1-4,TGTGCCAGCAGCTTCGACAGTAATGAAAAACTGTTTTTT,CASSFDSNEKLFF
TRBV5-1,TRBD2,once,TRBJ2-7,TGCGCCAGCAGCGCGGGACTAGCGGGAGGTGTGAACGAGCAGTACTTC,CASSAGLAGGVNEQYF
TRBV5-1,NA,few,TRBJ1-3,TGCGCCAGTTATAACTCTGGAAACACCATATATTTT,CASYNSGNTIYF
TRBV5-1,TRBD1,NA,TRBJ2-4,TGCGCCAGCAGCTTGGGACAGGGATCATTCTTAGCCAAAAACATTCAGTACTTC,CASSLGQGSFLAKNIQYF
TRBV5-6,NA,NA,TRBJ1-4,TGTGCCAGCAGTGAAACAGGGTTGGAAAAACTGTTTTTT,CASSETGLEKLFF
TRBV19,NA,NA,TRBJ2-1,TGTGCCAGTACCTCTCTCAATGAGCAGTTCTTC,CASTSLNEQFF
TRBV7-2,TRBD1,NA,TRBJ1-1,TGTGCCAGCAGCCCGTCTAAGGACAGGCCCCGTGAAGCTTTCTTT,CASSPSKDRPREAFF
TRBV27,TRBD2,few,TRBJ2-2,TGTGCCAGCACCCTACTATCTAGCGGGGTTAGGGCCGGGGAGCTGTTTTTT,CASTLLSSGVRAGELFF
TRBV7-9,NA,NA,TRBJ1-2,TGTGCCAGCAGCTTAGGTCTGGATCAGGTCCGTGGCTACACCTTC,CASSLGLDQVRGYTF
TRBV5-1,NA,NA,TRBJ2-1,TGCGCCAGCAGCTTTTCTTCCATCGGCTCCTACAATGAGCAGTTCTTC,CASSFSSIGSYNEQFF
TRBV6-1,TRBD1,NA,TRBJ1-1,TGTGCCATACAGGGGATGAACACTGAAGCTTTCTTT,CAIQGMNTEAFF
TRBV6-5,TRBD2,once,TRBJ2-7,TGTGCCAGCAGCAACGGACTAGCGGGGGTCTACGAGCAGTACTTC,CASSNGLAGVYEQYF
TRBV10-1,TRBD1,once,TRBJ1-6,TGCGCCAGCAGGGGAGAGTCGGACAGGGGATTTTTCTCCGATAATTCACCCCTCCACTTT,CASRGESDRGFFSDNSPLHF
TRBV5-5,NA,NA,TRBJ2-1,TGTGCCAGCAGCTTGGGACAGTCTTCAACCTTCCAGTTCTTC,CASSLGQSSTFQFF
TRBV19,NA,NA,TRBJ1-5,TGTGCCTCAAAAGGGGGGGGGAATGGCAATCAGCCCCAGCATTTT,CASKGGGNGNQPQHF
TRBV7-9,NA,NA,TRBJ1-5,TGTGCCAGCAGCTACGATGGGGGGGCACCCAATCAGCCCCAGCATTTT,CASSYDGGAPNQPQHF
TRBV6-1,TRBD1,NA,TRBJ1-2,TGTGCCAGCAGTGAAGGACAGGGGGCGAGGGGCTACACCTTC,CASSEGQGARGYTF
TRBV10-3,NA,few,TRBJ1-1,TGTGCCATCTCGCCAACTGGCACTGAAGCTTTCTTT,CAISPTGTEAFF
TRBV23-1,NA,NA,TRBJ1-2,TGCGCCAGCAGTCAAGGGGGCTTAGCTAACTATGGCTACACCTTC,CASSQGGLANYGYTF
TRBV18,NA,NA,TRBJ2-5,TGTGCCAGCTCATTACTACTAGAGGAAGAGACCCAGTACTTC,CASSLLLEEETQYF
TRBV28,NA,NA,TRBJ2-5,TGTGCCAGTACAGTGAGGGGGTGGGAGACCCAGTACTTC,CASTVRGWETQYF
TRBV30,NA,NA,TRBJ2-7,TGTGCCTGGAGTGTTAGGAGGTCGTCTTACGAGCAGTACTTC,CAWSVRRSSYEQYF
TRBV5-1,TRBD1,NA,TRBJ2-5,TGCGCCAGCAGCTTGGGTTTTAACAGGGGACAAGAGACCCAGTACTTC,CASSLGFNRGQETQYF